These 2 T cell receptor beta chains share one sample of origin, sequenced in a study of breast tumors, draining lymph nodes, adjacent tissues (dated by TCRdb to 2015 to 2016). The receptor library was made with multiplex PCR. The instrument was an Illumina HiSeq 2000. TCRdb reprocessing: public reads trimmed at Q25 with fastp, clones called with MiXCR, in-frame beta chains kept. Rows with a matching CDR3 protein are joined into one entry that keeps the most common DNA and genes. In all, the sample holds approximately 300,000 distinct CDR3 sequences, and more than 30% of those were seen once. The ten largest clones take up over 0.95% of the sample. The axillary draining lymph nodes of breast cancer patients were the source of the lymph node samples. Input material: axillary lymph node tissue. All receptors come from a female donor with breast cancer. Some clones in this sample may be carry-over from other donors' samples.

The chain recombines TRBV27 with TRBJ2-2; no firm D call. Germline lookup yields CDR1 MNHEY and CDR2 SMNVEV (reference sequence). V lost 0 bases to trimming and J lost 4 bases, with 6 bases between them. The CDR3 is made up of 14 amino acids. The CDR3 sequence is CASSLSGRTGELFF. In nucleotides, the CDR3 is TGTGCCAGCAGTTTATCAGGGCGCACCGGGGAGCTGTTTTTT.

This clonotype was detected ten times or more. V usage is TRBV11-2 and J usage is TRBJ2-2; TRBD2 matches 11 bases. V gave up 8 bases and J gave up 6 bases; unmatched junction bases: 2. The CDR3 is 13 residues long. CDR1 and CDR2 from the germline V gene are SGHAT and FQNNGV. The CDR3 sequence: CASRTSGSGELFF. In nucleotides, the CDR3 is TGTGCCAGCCGGACTAGCGGGTCCGGGGAGCTGTTTTTT.